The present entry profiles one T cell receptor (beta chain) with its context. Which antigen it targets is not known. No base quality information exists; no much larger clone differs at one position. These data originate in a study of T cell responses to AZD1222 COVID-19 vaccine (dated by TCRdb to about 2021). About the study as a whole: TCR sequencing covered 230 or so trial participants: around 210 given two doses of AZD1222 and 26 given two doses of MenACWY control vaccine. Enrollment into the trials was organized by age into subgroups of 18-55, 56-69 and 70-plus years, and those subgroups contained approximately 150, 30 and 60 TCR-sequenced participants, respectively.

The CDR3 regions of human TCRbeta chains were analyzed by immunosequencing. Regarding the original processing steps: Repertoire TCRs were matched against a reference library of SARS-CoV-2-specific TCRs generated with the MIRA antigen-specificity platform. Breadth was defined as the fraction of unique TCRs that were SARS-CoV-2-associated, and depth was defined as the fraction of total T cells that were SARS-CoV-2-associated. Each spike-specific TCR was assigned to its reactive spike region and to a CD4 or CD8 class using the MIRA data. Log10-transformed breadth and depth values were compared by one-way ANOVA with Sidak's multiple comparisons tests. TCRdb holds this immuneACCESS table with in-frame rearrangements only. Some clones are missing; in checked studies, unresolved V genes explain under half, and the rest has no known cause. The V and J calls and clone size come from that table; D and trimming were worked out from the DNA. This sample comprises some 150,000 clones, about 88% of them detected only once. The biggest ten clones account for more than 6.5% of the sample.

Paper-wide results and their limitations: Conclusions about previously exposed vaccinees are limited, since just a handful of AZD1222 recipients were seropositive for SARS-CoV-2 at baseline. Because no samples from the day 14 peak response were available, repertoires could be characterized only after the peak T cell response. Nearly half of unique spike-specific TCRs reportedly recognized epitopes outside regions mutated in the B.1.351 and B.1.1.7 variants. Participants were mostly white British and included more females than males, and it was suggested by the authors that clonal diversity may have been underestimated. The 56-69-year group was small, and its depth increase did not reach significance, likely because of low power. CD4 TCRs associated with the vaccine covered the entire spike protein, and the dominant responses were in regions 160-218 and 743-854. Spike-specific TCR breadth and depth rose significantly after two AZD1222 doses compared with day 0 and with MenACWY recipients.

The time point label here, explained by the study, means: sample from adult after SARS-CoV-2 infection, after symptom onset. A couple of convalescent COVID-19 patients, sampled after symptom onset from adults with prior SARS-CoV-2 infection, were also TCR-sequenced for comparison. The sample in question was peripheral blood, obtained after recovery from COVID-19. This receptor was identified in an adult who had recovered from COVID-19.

The nucleotides are TGTGCCAGCAGCGCCTTGGGAGCGGGAGATACAGATGAGCAGTTCTTC. Translated, it reads CASSALGAGDTDEQFF. Recombination linked TRBV7-9 to TRBJ2-1; 8 bases in between match TRBD2. V trim: 5 bases; J trim: 8 bases; unmatched bases: 14. The germline V gene (reference sequence) yields SEHNR for CDR1 and FQNEAQ for CDR2. Including the terminal cysteine and phenylalanine, the CDR3 comprises 16 residues. CDR3 DNA is the only sequence kept; it has 48 bases, read in frame from the first base. The variable domain in full, with residues beyond the CDR3 obtained from the reference TRBV7-9 and TRBJ2-1 genes, is DTGVSQNPRHKITKRGQNVTFRCDPISEHNRLYWYRQTLGQGPEFLTYFQNEAQLEKSRLLSDRFSAERPKGSFSTLEIQRTEQGDSAMYLCASSALGAGDTDEQFFGPGTRLTVL.